Below, one TCR beta chain is given with its context. Its specificity is unknown. The entry originates in a study of T cell responses to AZD1222 COVID-19 vaccine. The CDR3 covers 16 residues. V was shortened by 7 bases and J by 0 bases, with 16 bases between the two germline ends. Germline V gene sequence: CDR1 LNHDA, CDR2 SQIVND (reference sequence). Overall study results and limits: Spike as a whole was targeted by vaccine-associated CD4 TCRs, dominant at 160-218 and 743-854.

The assay was immunoSEQ multiplex PCR, and TCRdb's table has in-frame clones only and misses some. Among about 110,000 clones listed, about four fifths were seen once. The clonotype comes from an adult in good health. This sample comprised peripheral blood, obtained on day 0 of AZD1222 vaccination. This sequence joins TRBV19 and TRBJ1-5; tentative D call: TRBD1 (5 bases). CDR3 in amino acids: CASTPRGPLSNQPQHF. The CDR3 DNA follows: TGTGCCAGTACCCCCCGGGGCCCCCTTAGCAATCAGCCCCAGCATTTT.